The 30 T cell receptor beta chains below were found in one sample sequenced in a study of regulatory T cells in long-lasting Graves disease. As for time point: persistent/refractory GD, antithyroid drugs over 5 years with positive TRAb. PBMC RNA served as the TCR library source. Arm-PCR of CDR3 regions and iRepertoire HTBI primers were used to build TCR beta libraries. Via MiXCR, TCRdb re-called the multiplex PCR reads, giving one row per CDR3 protein. The repertoire has some 450,000 distinct CDR3 sequences, 20% to 25% of them found once; the top ten carry around 26%. The sequencing used peripheral blood mononuclear cells (PBMCs), collected when the disease was refractory, from a patient treated with antithyroid drugs. These receptors originate from a female donor with Graves disease.

This clonotype was recorded many times. The chain employs TRBV24-1 and TRBJ1-5; no definite D call. In germline, CDR1 is KGHDR, CDR2 SFDVKD. The CDR3 runs to 12 residues. V dropped 4 bases and J dropped 1 base, with 1 base sitting between them. The CDR3 DNA reads TGTGCCACCAGTGACAGCAATCAGCCCCAGCATTTT. Amino acid sequence: CATSDSNQPQHF.

This clonotype was counted many times. This chain joins TRBV7-8 and TRBJ2-4; D might be TRBD1 or TRBD2, each matching 5 bases. V was trimmed by 2 bases and J by 9 bases, leaving 14 bases between them. CDR3 length equals 14 residues. Germline V gene lookup returns CDR1 SGHVS and CDR2 FQNEAQ. The CDR3 DNA sequence: TGTGCCAGCAGCTTAATCGCAGGGCTAGCCATTCAGTACTTC. Protein sequence: CASSLIAGLAIQYF.

This clonotype was observed a handful of times. This chain joins TRBV28 and TRBJ2-2; TRBD2 matches 13 bases. CDR1 is MDHEN and CDR2 is SYDVKM in the germline V gene. V was clipped by 3 bases and J by 1 base; unmatched bases: 5. The CDR3 loop spans 18 amino acids. This CDR3 is CASSFGGLAGLNTGELFF. The CDR3 DNA reads as TGTGCCAGCAGTTTTGGGGGACTAGCGGGACTGAACACCGGGGAGCTGTTTTTT.

CDR3 in DNA: TGTGCCAGCAGTCCCAGCAACGGCGCCGGCACTGAAGCTTTCTTT. Translation: CASSPSNGAGTEAFF. The gene calls are TRBV6-1 and TRBJ1-1; D remains unclear. Trimming pared 5 bases from V and 4 bases from J, leaving 17 bases between. This CDR3 comprises 15 residues. Germline V gene lookup returns CDR1 MNHNS and CDR2 SASEGT.

Many counts were recorded for this clonotype. J is TRBJ2-7 and V is TRBV6-2 or TRBV6-3; TRBD2 might be the D (6 bases). The germline V and J ends were trimmed by 6 bases and 6 bases, with 9 bases remaining between them. CDR1 MNHEY and CDR2 SVGEGT come from the germline V gene. The CDR3 loop spans 11 amino acids. The CDR3 loop is CASREGTEQYF. The CDR3 nucleotides read TGTGCCAGCAGGGAGGGTACCGAGCAGTACTTC.

The CDR3 sequence is CASSQETGGPHTGELFF. The CDR3 nucleotides are TGTGCCAGCAGCCAAGAGACGGGAGGGCCGCACACCGGGGAGCTGTTTTTT. V and J are TRBV14 and TRBJ2-2; 8 nucleotides agree with TRBD2. Looked up from germline, CDR1 is SGHDN and CDR2 is FVKESK. The CDR3 extends over 17 amino acids. V was pared by 0 bases and J by 3 bases, with 6 bases of the junction left unmatched.

In this sample, this clonotype turned up a few times. The rearrangement joins TRBV5-6 to TRBJ1-1, with a possible D match to TRBD1 (5 bases). Germline V gene sequence: CDR1 SGHDT, CDR2 YYEEEE. The CDR3 length is 14 residues. Trimming removed 4 bases from V and 0 bases from J, with 10 bases in between. The CDR3 sequence is CASSGLGVNTEAFF. CDR3 sequence (DNA): TGTGCCAGCAGCGGCCTAGGGGTGAACACTGAAGCTTTCTTT.

This clonotype occurred a few times. The V call is TRBV6-2 or TRBV6-3, the J call TRBJ1-5; D possibly corresponds to TRBD1 (5 bases). V lost 0 bases to trimming and J lost 10 bases, with 13 bases between them. Germline CDR1 is MNHEY and CDR2 is SVGEGT. CDR3 length equals 14 residues. CDR3 region: CASSYSSRGRPQHF. The DNA for the CDR3 is TGTGCCAGCAGTTACTCCTCGCGGGGCAGACCCCAGCATTTT.

The chain recombines TRBV6-1 with TRBJ2-7; D not resolved. V shed 7 bases and J shed 1 base, with 14 bases lying between them. The CDR3 totals 14 residues. Germline V lookup: CDR1 MNHNS, CDR2 SASEGT. CDR3 sequence: CASKRDRISYEQYF. The DNA for the CDR3 is TGTGCCAGCAAAAGGGATCGAATTTCCTACGAGCAGTACTTC.

Only a few counts were recorded for this clonotype. This chain uses TRBV10-3 with TRBJ1-4; the D is unclear. The CDR3 covers 13 residues. Looked up from germline, CDR1 is ENHRY and CDR2 is SYGVKD. V dropped 0 bases and J dropped 8 bases, with 7 bases sitting between them. The CDR3 DNA reads as TGTGCCATCAGTGAGTCGCATCGGGAAAAACTGTTTTTT. Protein product: CAISESHREKLFF.

This clonotype occurred many times. This chain joins TRBV20-1 and TRBJ2-5, with D perhaps given as TRBD1 or TRBD2 (7 bases each). Trimming left V 2 bases short and J 5 bases short, with 15 bases between. This CDR3 is 14 amino acids long. Germline loops: CDR1 DFQATT, CDR2 SNEGSKA (reference sequence). The CDR3 loop is CSARIYRGGETQYF. As DNA, the CDR3 is TGCAGTGCTAGAATCTACAGGGGAGGGGAGACCCAGTACTTC.

This clonotype occurred a few times. This chain links TRBV5-1 with TRBJ1-1, with D maybe TRBD1 (6 bases). Germline CDR1 reads SGHRS; CDR2 reads YFSETQ. The CDR3 is 13 residues long. V was trimmed by 7 bases and J by 2 bases, leaving 12 bases between them. CDR3 region: CASRGAPNTEAFF. CDR3 nucleotides: TGCGCCAGCCGGGGGGCTCCCAACACTGAAGCTTTCTTT. Combining the CDR3 with reference TRBV5-1 and TRBJ1-1 gives the whole variable domain KAGVTQTPRYLIKTRGQQVTLSCSPISGHRSVSWYQQTPGQGLQFLFEYFSETQRNKGNFPGRFSGRQFSNSRSEMNVSTLELGDSALYLCASRGAPNTEAFFGQGTRLTVV.

This clonotype was observed at least ten times. The chain combines TRBV27 with TRBJ1-5, with TRBD1 as a possible D gene (6 bases). The ends were cut back, 8 bases at V and 1 base at J, with 15 bases in the middle. CDR1 and CDR2 (germline): MNHEY, SMNVEV (reference sequence). CDR3 length equals 15 residues. CDR3 residues: CASRNSGASNQPQHF. Here the CDR3 DNA reads TGTGCCAGCCGCAATTCAGGGGCAAGCAATCAGCCCCAGCATTTT.

V is TRBV28 and J is TRBJ2-1, with TRBD1 matching 7 bases. With V trimmed by 6 bases and J by 4 bases, 3 bases remained unmatched. The CDR3 consists of 13 residues. CDR1 MDHEN and CDR2 SYDVKM come from the germline V gene. DNA for the CDR3: TGTGCCAGCAGCCAACAGGGGTACAATGAGCAGTTCTTC. Amino acids: CASSQQGYNEQFF.

Comments on this clonotype: The germline gene is not matched at one end of the junction; a read error may be the cause. The chain carries TRBV10-3 and TRBJ1-1; D is undetermined. This CDR3 has 15 amino acids. Germline V gives CDR1 ENHRY, CDR2 SYGVKD. CDR3 in DNA: TGTGCCATCAGTGAGTCCAACCCCATGAACGCTGAAGCTTTCTTT. Translation: CAISESNPMNAEAFF.

The V call is TRBV19, the J call TRBJ2-7; 8 nucleotides align to TRBD2. Trimming cost V 9 bases and J 2 bases; bases outside gene matches: 9. CDR3 length: 14 amino acids. Germline values: CDR1 LNHDA, CDR2 SQIVND (reference sequence). CDR3 bases: TGTGCCAGCCGTCGGACTAGCCCTACCTACGAGCAGTACTTC. It is translated as CASRRTSPTYEQYF. Drawing the rest from reference TRBV19 and TRBJ2-7, the complete variable domain is DGGITQSPKYLFRKEGQNVTLSCEQNLNHDAMYWYRQDPGQGLRLIYYSQIVNDFQKGDIAEGYSVSREKKESFPLTVTSAQKNPTAFYLCASRRTSPTYEQYFGPGTRLTVT.

A note on this clonotype: An end of the junction differs from the germline gene, which may be a read error. The V call is TRBV6-1, the J call TRBJ1-2, with D possibly matching TRBD1 (5 bases). The CDR3 spans 13 residues. Germline values: CDR1 MNHNS, CDR2 SASEGT. The CDR3 bases are TGTGCCATCAGTGAGTCGGGGGTATATGGCTACACCTTC. It is translated as CAISESGVYGYTF.

This clonotype was detected only a few times. V and J are TRBV18 and TRBJ2-7, with TRBD2 matching over 9 bases. The V gene end was trimmed by 5 bases and the J gene end by 1 base; junction bases not matched to a gene: 9. CDR1 and CDR2 from the germline V gene are KGHSH and LQKENI. The CDR3 spans 16 residues. The CDR3 spells CASSVEGLADSYEQYF. The DNA of the CDR3 is TGTGCCAGCTCAGTAGAGGGACTAGCCGATTCCTACGAGCAGTACTTC.

The chain employs TRBV3-2 and TRBJ1-5; the table's D call, TRBD1, was not checked against the DNA. TRBV3-2 is a documented pseudogene. This CDR3 is 16 amino acids long. CDR3 coding DNA: TGTGCCAGCAGCCCCAGAATTGGGGGGTTAGGACAGCCCCAGCATTTT. It is translated as CASSPRIGGLGQPQHF.

This clonotype came up a few times. The DNA of the CDR3 is TGTGCCAGCATGAGGCAGTACTTC. Translating gives CASMRQYF. The chain is built from TRBV27 and TRBJ2-4; D uncertain. CDR3 length: 8 residues. V was shortened by 7 bases and J by 13 bases, with 5 bases between the two germline ends. Germline V gives CDR1 MNHEY, CDR2 SMNVEV (reference sequence).

This clonotype was counted ten times or more. The chain carries TRBV12-3 or TRBV12-4 and TRBJ1-5; D remains unclear. CDR3 length equals 15 residues. V dropped 5 bases and J dropped 4 bases, with 15 bases sitting between them. For the CDR3, the DNA is TGTGCCAGCAGTGGTTACGCATCGGCAAATCAGCCCCAGCATTTT. This codes for CASSGYASANQPQHF.

The chain carries TRBV6-5 and TRBJ1-5; D unresolved. The CDR3 is 16 amino acids. The V gene's germline CDR1 is MNHEY and CDR2 SVGAGI. V lost 2 bases and J lost 6, with 17 bases in between. CDR3: CASSYGYDRVSQPQHF. The CDR3 nucleotides read TGTGCCAGCAGTTACGGGTATGATCGGGTCTCTCAGCCCCAGCATTTT.

This clonotype was detected only a few times. V and J are TRBV5-1 and TRBJ2-7; 8 bases are a match to TRBD1. The CDR3 covers 14 residues. The germline V gene has CDR1 SGHRS and CDR2 YFSETQ. J lost 5 bases, V lost 3 bases, and 7 bases had no gene match. The CDR3 DNA follows: TGCGCCAGCAGCTCATGGACAGGGCAGAACGAGCAGTACTTC. This codes for CASSSWTGQNEQYF. Variable domain in full (rest from reference TRBV5-1 and TRBJ2-7): KAGVTQTPRYLIKTRGQQVTLSCSPISGHRSVSWYQQTPGQGLQFLFEYFSETQRNKGNFPGRFSGRQFSNSRSEMNVSTLELGDSALYLCASSSWTGQNEQYFGPGTRLTVT.

The chain links TRBV7-2 to TRBJ2-7, with 13 bases that match TRBD2. Looked up from germline, CDR1 is SGHTA and CDR2 is FQGNSA. CDR3 length: 18 amino acids. V was clipped by 7 bases and J by 4 bases; unmatched bases: 16. Here the CDR3 reads CASTGHRTSGRSGYEQYF. The CDR3 DNA follows: TGTGCCAGCACCGGTCATAGGACTAGCGGGAGATCGGGGTACGAGCAGTACTTC.

This clonotype has ten or more counts. V usage is TRBV2 and J usage is TRBJ1-1; 9 positions agree with TRBD1. Germline assignment: CDR1 SNHLY and CDR2 FYNNEI. Trimming removed 6 bases from V and 0 bases from J; junction bases left unmatched: 11. The CDR3 covers 17 residues. This chain's CDR3 is CASRRTTGGGVNTEAFF. Written as DNA, the CDR3 is TGTGCCAGCAGGAGAACTACAGGGGGCGGAGTGAACACTGAAGCTTTCTTT.

The CDR3 nucleotides read TGTGCCAGCAGTGTCGGTGGAGGCGGAAACACCATATATTTT. It is translated as CASSVGGGGNTIYF. The rearrangement links TRBV9 to TRBJ1-3; D is uncertain. The V end lost 5 bases, the J end lost 4 bases, and 13 bases lay between the germline ends. The CDR3 runs 14 residues. Germline V CDR1 and CDR2: SGDLS, YYNGEE.

This clonotype was picked up one time. This chain links TRBV7-2 with TRBJ2-5; perhaps TRBD1 as D (6 bases). The DNA end is a closer match to TRBJ2-1, so the J assignment may be wrong. Germline V lookup: CDR1 SGHTA, CDR2 FQGNSA. The CDR3 covers 14 residues. The CDR3 loop is CASSFPGQYNEQFF. CDR3 DNA: TGTGCCAGCAGCTTTCCTGGACAGTACAATGAGCAGTTCTTC.

Worth noting for this clonotype: A much larger clone is a single base away; this may be a read error. V usage is TRBV12-3 or TRBV12-4 and J usage is TRBJ1-4; TRBD1 might be the D (5 bases). Trimming cost V 1 base and J 4 bases, with 13 bases left between them. The length of the CDR3 is 16 residues. CDR3 in DNA: TGTGCCAGCAGTTTAGGAGGAAGGGGCAATAATGAAAAACTGTTTTTT. Translating gives CASSLGGRGNNEKLFF.

Only a few counts were recorded for this clonotype. This rearrangement joins TRBV30 to TRBJ1-2; 7 nucleotides agree with TRBD1. Germline loops: CDR1 GTSNPN, CDR2 SVGIG (reference sequence). CDR3 length: 14 residues. The trim removed 1 base at V and 4 bases at J, leaving 6 bases unmatched. The CDR3 sequence: CAWSGGQIFYGYTF. The CDR3 DNA reads TGTGCCTGGAGTGGGGGACAGATTTTCTATGGCTACACCTTC.

In nucleotides, the CDR3 is TGTGCCAGCAACATAGGGGGACAGCAGACCCAGTACTTC. Residues: CASNIGGQQTQYF. The chain joins TRBV12-3 or TRBV12-4 to TRBJ2-5; TRBD1 matches 7 bases. The CDR3 runs to 13 residues. Trimming cost V 7 bases and J 6 bases; bases outside gene matches: 8.